The 25 T cell receptor beta chains below come from one sample, sequenced in a study of beta chain features in type 1 diabetes (dated by TCRdb to about 2018). Libraries came from the immunoSEQ multiplex PCR assay. The entire isolated RNA was reverse transcribed using the High Capacity cDNA Reverse Transcription Kit, and thus expressed TCRB transcripts were sequenced. TCRdb re-hosts the immuneACCESS table, in-frame sequences only. Its copies lack some clones; in the studies checked, an unresolved V gene accounts for under half of them, and the cause for the rest is not known. The sample profile shows more than 150,000 clones; over 7.5% of them were found once. 2% to 3% of the sample belongs to the ten largest clones. The sample taken for sequencing was central memory CD4+ T cells from blood. The receptor source for this set is a woman aged 18-30 years in good health.

The CDR3 DNA reads as TGTGCCAGCAGCGGGACAGCCGATTCCTTTGAAGCTTTCTTT. It encodes CASSGTADSFEAFF. The chain carries TRBV2 and TRBJ1-1; 7 bases map to TRBD1. CDR1 is SNHLY, CDR2 FYNNEI, per germline. The CDR3 sequence is 14 residues long. J gave up 7 bases and V 6 bases, and 11 bases lay outside the gene matches.

This clone was counted a few times. The rearrangement joins TRBV5-1 to TRBJ2-1, with D possibly TRBD2 on 6 matching bases. Germline V lookup: CDR1 SGHRS, CDR2 YFSETQ. This CDR3 spans 18 amino acids. Trimming pared 6 bases from V and 5 bases from J, leaving 27 bases between. The CDR3 reads CASTPGPAGTAGDNEQFF. The CDR3 bases are TGCGCCAGCACACCGGGACCTGCGGGGACGGCTGGGGACAATGAGCAGTTCTTC.

This clone was counted between two and nine times. The CDR3 region is CASSWDRSTDTQYF. CDR3 DNA: TGTGCCAGCAGCTGGGACAGAAGCACAGATACGCAGTATTTT. V usage is TRBV11-3 and J usage is TRBJ2-3; 7 bases are a match to TRBD1. V shed 4 bases and J 0 bases; nucleotides not matched to a gene: 1. The CDR3 runs to 14 residues. Germline CDR1 and CDR2: SGHNT and YENEEA.

This clone was seen only a few times. The chain uses TRBV27 and TRBJ2-2, with 7 bases fitting TRBD1. Germline V gene data show CDR1 as MNHEY and CDR2 as SMNVEV (reference sequence). The CDR3 covers 14 residues. With V trimmed by 6 bases and J by 3 bases, 4 bases remained unmatched. The CDR3 region is CASRRGQHTGELFF. CDR3 sequence (DNA): TGTGCCAGCAGGAGGGGACAGCACACCGGGGAGCTGTTTTTT.

This clone was detected only a few times. The V and J genes are TRBV5-6 and TRBJ2-3; 13 bases fit TRBD2. The CDR3 length is 16 residues. The V and J ends lost 7 bases and 6 bases, in that order; junction bases with no gene match: 11. Germline V CDR1 and CDR2: SGHDT, YYEEEE. As DNA, the CDR3 is TGTGCCAGCTCCTGGACTAGCGGGAGCGGGGCGGATACGCAGTATTTT. It specifies CASSWTSGSGADTQYF.

The chain combines TRBV9 with TRBJ2-5, with 7 positions matching TRBD1. The CDR3 has 15 residues. Trimming removed 4 bases from V and 2 bases from J; junction bases left unmatched: 8. Looked up from germline, CDR1 is SGDLS and CDR2 is YYNGEE. The CDR3 here is CASSKTMGQQETQYF. The CDR3 DNA sequence: TGTGCCAGCAGCAAGACTATGGGACAGCAAGAGACCCAGTACTTC.

This clone was found many times. The chain links TRBV10-3 to TRBJ2-1; TRBD2 aligns across 10 bases. V lost 3 bases and J lost 9; bases outside the gene matches: 8. This CDR3 spans 15 amino acids. CDR1 ENHRY and CDR2 SYGVKD come from the germline V gene. CDR3 nucleotide sequence: TGTGCCATCAGTGACCAAAGCGGGAGGGGAGGTGAGCAGTTCTTC. Translation: CAISDQSGRGGEQFF.

In this sample, this clone turned up a few times. The rearrangement uses TRBV4-2 and TRBJ1-3, with D perhaps TRBD1 (5 bases). V gave up 0 bases and J gave up 4 bases, with 10 bases separating them. Germline CDR1 reads LGHNA; CDR2 reads YNFKEQ. The CDR3 is made up of 15 amino acids. CDR3 residues: CASSQDHTGGNTIYF. The CDR3 coding sequence is TGTGCCAGCAGCCAAGATCACACAGGAGGAAACACCATATATTTT.

This clone was observed a handful of times. This chain joins TRBV30 and TRBJ2-1; the match to TRBD2 covers 9 bases. The germline V gene encodes CDR1 GTSNPN and CDR2 SVGIG (reference sequence). This CDR3 is built from 15 residues. J gave up 7 bases and V 3 bases, and 10 bases lay outside the gene matches. The CDR3 protein is CAWRWGAGGLNEQFF. DNA for the CDR3: TGTGCCTGGAGATGGGGGGCGGGAGGGCTAAATGAGCAGTTCTTC.

The chain is built from TRBV29-1 and TRBJ2-5, with 9 bases matching TRBD1. The junction had 9 bases not matched to a gene; V was cut back by 6 bases and J by 1 base. This CDR3 spans 15 amino acids. Per the germline V gene, CDR1 is SQVTM and CDR2 is ANQGSEA. For the CDR3, the DNA is TGCAGCGTAGGGGCGGGACAGGGCATCCAAGAGACCCAGTACTTC. Encoded protein: CSVGAGQGIQETQYF.

This clone was seen a few times. The sample has other DNA sequences that encode this CDR3 too. This rearrangement joins TRBV9 to TRBJ2-1; D uncertain. Germline V gene data show CDR1 as SGDLS and CDR2 as YYNGEE. The CDR3 totals 13 residues. Trimming cost V 4 bases and J 0 bases, with 5 bases left between them. CDR3 sequence: CASSSSSYNEQFF. As DNA, the CDR3 is TGTGCCAGCAGCTCGAGCTCCTACAATGAGCAGTTCTTC.

The gene calls are TRBV11-2 and TRBJ2-5, with 9 positions matching TRBD1. The germline CDR1 and CDR2 sequences are SGHAT and FQNNGV. The length of the CDR3 is 13 residues. J was trimmed by 5 bases and V by 5 bases; bases with no gene match: 3. The CDR3 bases are TGTGCCAGCAGCCGCGACAGGGGGGAGACCCAGTACTTC. Translated: CASSRDRGETQYF. Drawing the rest from reference TRBV11-2 and TRBJ2-5, the complete variable domain is EAGVAQSPRYKIIEKRQSVAFWCNPISGHATLYWYQQILGQGPKLLIQFQNNGVVDDSQLPKDRFSAERLKGVDSTLKIQPAKLEDSAVYLCASSRDRGETQYFGPGTRLLVL.

This clone showed up many times. The CDR3 DNA follows: TGCGCCAGCAGTCAATCGTTTCGGCTAGCGGGGGACAATGAGCAGTTCTTC. This sequence encodes CASSQSFRLAGDNEQFF. The J gene is TRBJ2-1, the V gene TRBV23-1; 10 bases are shared with TRBD2. TRBV23-1 has ORF status, its function being uncertain. The CDR3 runs to 17 residues. The V segment lost 0 bases and the J segment 5 bases; nucleotides outside the gene matches: 7.

The chain is built from TRBV4-3 and TRBJ2-1; D perhaps matches TRBD2 (6 bases). V dropped 0 bases and J dropped 9 bases, with 15 bases sitting between them. CDR3 length: 15 residues. The V gene's germline CDR1 is LGHNA and CDR2 YSLEER. CDR3 in amino acids: CASSQEGARGGEQFF. DNA of the CDR3: TGCGCCAGCAGCCAAGAAGGGGCGAGGGGAGGTGAGCAGTTCTTC.

This clone was counted a few times. The chain is built from TRBV5-1 and TRBJ2-1, with 8 bases that match TRBD1. Germline V gives CDR1 SGHRS, CDR2 YFSETQ. The ends lost 4 bases at V and 8 bases at J; junction bases unmatched: 8. This CDR3 contains 14 residues. The CDR3: CASSPGGSLHEQFF. In DNA, the CDR3 is TGCGCCAGCAGCCCAGGGGGCTCTCTGCATGAGCAGTTCTTC.

This clone has more than one count but fewer than ten. The rearrangement uses TRBV7-9 and TRBJ2-4; TRBD2 is a possible D gene (5 bases). CDR1 and CDR2 (germline): SEHNR, FQNEAQ (reference sequence). The CDR3 covers 16 residues. The V end was cut by 7 bases, the J end by 0 bases, with 16 bases between. The CDR3 DNA sequence: TGTGCCAGCACCACAAAGGGAGCTCTAGCCAAAAACATTCAGTACTTC. It is translated as CASTTKGALAKNIQYF.

The V call is TRBV5-1, the J call TRBJ2-7; D is perhaps TRBD1 (6 bases). The germline V gene has CDR1 SGHRS and CDR2 YFSETQ. V was clipped by 0 bases and J by 4 bases, with 14 bases between them. The length of the CDR3 is 15 residues. The CDR3 is CASSLGTDTSYEQYF. In DNA form, the CDR3 reads TGCGCCAGCAGCTTGGGGACAGACACTTCTTACGAGCAGTACTTC.

The chain joins TRBV10-3 to TRBJ1-5; a possible D gene is TRBD1 (6 bases). The CDR3 has 13 amino acids. V lost 4 bases and J lost 4, with 8 bases in between. From germline, CDR1 is ENHRY and CDR2 SYGVKD. The CDR3 region is CAISGTENQPQHF. The CDR3 region has the DNA TGTGCCATCAGTGGGACAGAAAATCAGCCCCAGCATTTT.

The rearrangement links TRBV29-1 to TRBJ1-2, with 7 bases fitting TRBD1. Germline CDR1 and CDR2: SQVTM and ANQGSEA. Trimming at V came to 6 bases and at J to 8 bases, leaving 15 bases not matched to a gene. The CDR3 runs to 14 residues. The CDR3 region is CSVSGQRLPGGYTF. As DNA, the CDR3 is TGCAGCGTCTCGGGACAGAGGCTCCCTGGGGGCTACACCTTC. Using reference TRBV29-1 and TRBJ1-2 for the parts outside the CDR3, the full variable domain is SAVISQKPSRDICQRGTSLTIQCQVDSQVTMMFWYRQQPGQSLTLIATANQGSEATYESGFVIDKFPISRPNLTFSTLTVSNMSPEDSSIYLCSVSGQRLPGGYTFGSGTRLTVV.

The chain is built from TRBV30 and TRBJ2-3; unclear D gene. Trimming took 2 bases from V and 6 from J, leaving 9 bases between them. The CDR3 is made up of 12 amino acids. Germline-derived CDR1 and CDR2 are GTSNPN and SVGIG (reference sequence). CDR3 in DNA: TGTGCCTGGAGTCCCCCCTCGGATACGCAGTATTTT. This encodes CAWSPPSDTQYF.

This clone was found a few times. The chain links TRBV4-2 to TRBJ1-1, with TRBD1 matching 8 bases. The germline CDR1 and CDR2 sequences are LGHNA and YNFKEQ. Trimming at V came to 2 bases and at J to 6 bases, leaving 5 bases not matched to a gene. This CDR3 has 14 residues. The CDR3 coding sequence is TGTGCCAGCAGCCAACCTGACAGGGGACCTGAAGCTTTCTTT. This encodes CASSQPDRGPEAFF.

This clone showed up just a few times. The CDR3 loop is CASSGAPGTPNTGELFF. The DNA of the CDR3 is TGTGCCAGCAGCGGAGCGCCCGGGACACCGAACACCGGGGAGCTGTTTTTT. The chain uses TRBV11-3 and TRBJ2-2; weak D call: TRBD1 (6 bases). Germline CDR1 is SGHNT and CDR2 is YENEEA. There are 17 residues in the CDR3. With 5 bases removed from V and 0 bases from J, the gap between germline ends came to 16 bases.

The chain carries TRBV19 and TRBJ2-1; 7 positions agree with TRBD2. From germline, CDR1 is LNHDA and CDR2 SQIVND (reference sequence). This CDR3 has 15 residues. V shed 3 bases, J shed 8 bases, and the junction held 10 bases outside the gene matches. Here the CDR3 DNA reads TGTGCCAGTAGTATGCCCAGCGGGATCGGCGATGAGCAGTTCTTC. Its protein product is CASSMPSGIGDEQFF.

This clone occurred a few times. This sequence joins TRBV5-1 and TRBJ2-7; 10 nucleotides align to TRBD1. Unmatched junction bases numbered 9, after V lost 4 bases and J lost 5 bases. The CDR3 sequence is 15 residues long. Germline V gives CDR1 SGHRS, CDR2 YFSETQ. CDR3 nucleotide sequence: TGCGCCAGCAGCCTCCCCGGGACAGGGGCCAACGAGCAGTACTTC. This sequence encodes CASSLPGTGANEQYF. Variable domain in full (rest from reference TRBV5-1 and TRBJ2-7): KAGVTQTPRYLIKTRGQQVTLSCSPISGHRSVSWYQQTPGQGLQFLFEYFSETQRNKGNFPGRFSGRQFSNSRSEMNVSTLELGDSALYLCASSLPGTGANEQYFGPGTRLTVT.

This clone was detected a few times. The CDR3: CASSLAGTSGNNEQFF. The CDR3 bases are TGTGCCAGCAGCTTAGCCGGGACTAGCGGTAACAATGAGCAGTTCTTC. The chain carries TRBV7-2 and TRBJ2-1; 11 bases are a match to TRBD2. V shed 0 bases, J shed 5 bases, and the junction held 3 bases outside the gene matches. This CDR3 is 16 amino acids long. CDR1 SGHTA and CDR2 FQGNSA come from the germline V gene.